The 30 T cell receptor beta chains given below trace back to one sample, sequenced in a study of CD8+ T cells in alopecia areata. Reverse transcribed after extraction, RNA yielded cDNA as the sequencing template. Clones were sequenced by immunoSEQ multiplex PCR, and TCRdb holds only the in-frame ones, with some missing. The sample records hundreds of thousands of clones, around three fifths being singletons. Specimen: CD4+ T cells sorted from blood, collected at week 0. These receptors were taken from a human donor with alopecia areata.

The chain is built from TRBV5-1 and TRBJ2-7, with D maybe TRBD1 (6 bases). Trimming cost V 2 bases and J 7 bases, with 10 bases left between them. The CDR3 runs 12 residues. From germline, CDR1 is SGHRS and CDR2 YFSETQ. CDR3 in amino acids: CASSFQGIEQYF. The DNA for the CDR3 is TGCGCCAGCAGCTTTCAGGGGATTGAGCAGTACTTC.

This chain links TRBV5-1 with TRBJ2-7; TRBD2 is a possible D gene (5 bases). Germline assignment: CDR1 SGHRS and CDR2 YFSETQ. This CDR3 comprises 18 residues. V lost 2 bases and J 0 bases, leaving 21 bases between the germline ends. The CDR3 is CASSFGAARAIHSYEQYF. In DNA form, the CDR3 reads TGCGCCAGCAGCTTCGGAGCGGCGAGGGCAATTCACTCCTACGAGCAGTACTTC.

The chain employs TRBV29-1 and TRBJ1-2; D might be TRBD1 (5 bases). This CDR3 is built from 11 residues. The V gene's germline CDR1 is SQVTM and CDR2 ANQGSEA. V was clipped by 4 bases and J by 6 bases, with 9 bases between them. As DNA, the CDR3 is TGCAGCGTTGGCAGGGCAGATGGCTACACCTTC. Translating gives CSVGRADGYTF.

The chain recombines TRBV30 with TRBJ2-7; no clear D. The CDR3 extends over 13 amino acids. The V end lost 3 bases, the J end lost 2 bases, and 11 bases lay between the germline ends. Per germline, CDR1 GTSNPN and CDR2 SVGIG (reference sequence). In DNA form, the CDR3 reads TGTGCCTGGAGAGGCTTCGCTACCTACGAGCAGTACTTC. Translation gives CAWRGFATYEQYF.

This chain connects TRBV5-1 to TRBJ1-1; no clear D. This CDR3 has 14 amino acids. V gave up 0 bases and J gave up 6 bases, with 12 bases separating them. Germline values: CDR1 SGHRS, CDR2 YFSETQ. The CDR3 DNA reads as TGCGCCAGCAGCTTGGTTACATCCGTGGCTGAAGCTTTCTTT. The encoded protein is CASSLVTSVAEAFF.

The V call is TRBV6-5, the J call TRBJ1-6; D is unresolved. The CDR3 is made up of 12 amino acids. Trimming cost V 4 bases and J 6 bases, with 4 bases left between them. Germline V gene data show CDR1 as MNHEY and CDR2 as SVGAGI. In DNA, the CDR3 is TGTGCCAGCAGTTGGGGTAATTCACCCCTCCACTTT. Protein product: CASSWGNSPLHF.

This clone was seen a few times. The chain carries TRBV7-2 and TRBJ2-2; tentative D call: TRBD1 (5 bases). Germline-derived CDR1 and CDR2 are SGHTA and FQGNSA. The CDR3 has 15 residues. The ends were cut back, 2 bases at V and 3 bases at J, with 10 bases in the middle. The CDR3, as DNA: TGTGCCAGCAGCTTAAGGGGTTCGGACACCGGGGAGCTGTTTTTT. It specifies CASSLRGSDTGELFF.

The V and J genes are TRBV5-1 and TRBJ1-6; TRBD1 matches at 10 bases. There are 14 residues in the CDR3. V was pared by 4 bases and J by 10 bases, with 5 bases of the junction left unmatched. Per the germline V gene, CDR1 is SGHRS and CDR2 is YFSETQ. CDR3 amino acids: CASSRTGGDSPLHF. CDR3 nucleotides: TGCGCCAGCAGCCGGACAGGGGGGGACTCACCCCTCCACTTT. Full variable domain (rest looked up from reference TRBV5-1 and TRBJ1-6): KAGVTQTPRYLIKTRGQQVTLSCSPISGHRSVSWYQQTPGQGLQFLFEYFSETQRNKGNFPGRFSGRQFSNSRSEMNVSTLELGDSALYLCASSRTGGDSPLHFGNGTRLTVT.

Concerning this clone itself: Other DNA sequences in the sample encode the same CDR3. CDR3 loop: CASSQDGDYSNQPQHF. DNA of the CDR3: TGCGCCAGCAGCCAAGACGGGGATTATAGCAATCAGCCCCAGCATTTT. The chain employs TRBV4-1 and TRBJ1-5; D unclear. Germline loops: CDR1 MGHRA, CDR2 YSYEKL. This CDR3 region has 16 residues. Trimming cost V 0 bases and J 0 bases, with 9 bases left between them.

This clone has at least ten counts. The chain couples TRBV18 to TRBJ2-1; weak D call: TRBD2 (6 bases). V dropped 3 bases and J dropped 2 bases, with 11 bases sitting between them. Germline CDR1 and CDR2: KGHSH and LQKENI. This CDR3 spans 15 amino acids. CDR3 residues: CASSPIAATYNEQFF. CDR3 nucleotide sequence: TGTGCCAGCTCACCTATAGCGGCAACCTACAATGAGCAGTTCTTC.

V is TRBV11-3 and J is TRBJ2-1, with 10 bases identical to TRBD2. J lost 7 bases, V lost 1 base, and 7 bases had no gene match. The CDR3 is made up of 16 amino acids. The germline CDR1 and CDR2 sequences are SGHNT and YENEEA. The CDR3 loop reads CASSLVGAGGSNEQFF. In DNA form, the CDR3 reads TGTGCCAGCAGCTTAGTTGGAGCGGGGGGGAGTAATGAGCAGTTCTTC. Drawing the rest from reference TRBV11-3 and TRBJ2-1, the complete variable domain is EAGVVQSPRYKIIEKKQPVAFWCNPISGHNTLYWYLQNLGQGPELLIRYENEEAVDDSQLPKDRFSAERLKGVDSTLKIQPAELGDSAVYLCASSLVGAGGSNEQFFGPGTRLTVL.

This rearrangement joins TRBV7-2 to TRBJ2-3; D is possibly TRBD1 (5 bases). This CDR3 is built from 14 residues. With 5 bases removed from V and 4 bases from J, the gap between germline ends came to 13 bases. CDR1 is SGHTA, CDR2 FQGNSA, per germline. The CDR3 sequence is CASSERVGADTQYF. The CDR3 region has the DNA TGTGCCAGCAGCGAACGGGTAGGGGCAGATACGCAGTATTTT.

The chain employs TRBV29-1 and TRBJ1-2, with TRBD1 as a possible D gene (6 bases). The germline CDR1 and CDR2 sequences are SQVTM and ANQGSEA. Trimming pared 6 bases from V and 3 bases from J, leaving 11 bases between. The length of the CDR3 is 12 residues. CDR3 amino acids: CSVNREDYGYTF. Here the CDR3 DNA reads TGCAGCGTAAACAGGGAGGACTATGGCTACACCTTC.

This clone came up once. The chain combines TRBV30 with TRBJ2-7; 7 nucleotides line up with TRBD1. Germline V gene sequence: CDR1 GTSNPN, CDR2 SVGIG (reference sequence). CDR3 size: 15 residues. With V trimmed by 4 bases and J by 0 bases, 9 bases remained unmatched. The CDR3 sequence: CAWTRDSFSSYEQYF. The CDR3 DNA reads TGTGCCTGGACCCGGGACAGCTTCAGCTCCTACGAGCAGTACTTC.

This sequence joins TRBV14 and TRBJ2-1, with 8 bases identical to TRBD2. CDR1 and CDR2 from the germline V gene are SGHDN and FVKESK. V was pared by 1 base and J by 3 bases, with 5 bases of the junction left unmatched. The CDR3 consists of 16 residues. The CDR3 is CASSQGSLAGYNEQFF. The CDR3 DNA sequence: TGTGCCAGCAGCCAAGGGTCGCTAGCGGGCTACAATGAGCAGTTCTTC.

The chain carries TRBV10-3 and TRBJ2-3; 8 nucleotides agree with TRBD2. Germline V lookup: CDR1 ENHRY, CDR2 SYGVKD. There are 14 residues in the CDR3. The junction had 5 bases not matched to a gene; V was cut back by 8 bases and J by 1 base. The CDR3 bases are TGTGCCATCCTAAGCGGGAGCGGCACAGATACGCAGTATTTT. It yields the protein CAILSGSGTDTQYF.

The table lists this clone with a count of one. The CDR3 DNA follows: TGTGCCAGCAGCGGTTTTACAGGGAGGAATCAGCCCCAGCATTTT. This gives the protein CASSGFTGRNQPQHF. The chain is built from TRBV27 and TRBJ1-5, with D tentatively TRBD1 (6 bases). The CDR3 has 15 amino acids. Trimming took 6 bases from V and 4 from J, leaving 16 bases between them. CDR1 and CDR2 from the germline V gene are MNHEY and SMNVEV (reference sequence).

In this sample, this clone turned up a few times. The V and J genes are TRBV5-6 and TRBJ2-3; D unresolved. The germline V gene has CDR1 SGHDT and CDR2 YYEEEE. Between the trimmed V and J ends, which lost 2 bases and 2 bases, there was a span of 9 bases. CDR3 size: 14 residues. This CDR3 is CASSFTGVTDTQYF. The CDR3 DNA reads TGTGCCAGCAGCTTTACCGGAGTCACAGATACGCAGTATTTT. The full variable domain, rest sourced from reference TRBV5-6 and TRBJ2-3, is DAGVTQSPTHLIKTRGQQVTLRCSPKSGHDTVSWYQQALGQGPQFIFQYYEEEERQRGNFPDRFSGHQFPNYSSELNVNALLLGDSALYLCASSFTGVTDTQYFGPGTRLTVL.

J is TRBJ2-1 and V is TRBV19; tentative D call: TRBD1 (6 bases). This CDR3 comprises 17 residues. The V and J ends lost 4 bases and 3 bases respectively, with 19 bases between them. Germline values: CDR1 LNHDA, CDR2 SQIVND (reference sequence). The CDR3 nucleotides read TGTGCCAGTAGTACGCCGGGACACCGGATCCTCTACAATGAGCAGTTCTTC. Encoded protein: CASSTPGHRILYNEQFF.

This clone was counted only a few times. CDR3 coding DNA: TGTGCCAGCTCACAGCAGGGAGGTGAAGCTTTCTTT. This encodes CASSQQGGEAFF. This sequence joins TRBV18 and TRBJ1-1; D is possibly TRBD1 (5 bases). CDR1 and CDR2 from the germline V gene are KGHSH and LQKENI. The ends were cut back, 4 bases at V and 7 bases at J, with 10 bases in the middle. CDR3 length equals 12 residues.

This chain joins TRBV2 and TRBJ1-5, with 8 bases identical to TRBD1. This CDR3 contains 13 residues. The trim removed 3 bases at V and 5 bases at J, leaving 0 bases unmatched. Germline loops: CDR1 SNHLY, CDR2 FYNNEI. DNA of the CDR3: TGTGCCAGCAGTGAGGACAGGGATCAGCCCCAGCATTTT. Translated: CASSEDRDQPQHF.

The chain uses TRBV29-1 and TRBJ1-1; D not resolved. Looked up from germline, CDR1 is SQVTM and CDR2 is ANQGSEA. The CDR3 is made up of 13 amino acids. V was clipped by 5 bases and J by 0 bases, with 10 bases between them. DNA of the CDR3: TGCAGCGTTCAGCAGCTTATGAACACTGAAGCTTTCTTT. This gives the protein CSVQQLMNTEAFF.

Only a few counts were recorded for this clone. The CDR3 nucleotides read TGTGCCACCAGCAGAGATCGGGGGACACCGGATCGGCAACGAGAGACCCAGTACTTC. This codes for CATSRDRGTPDRQRETQYF. The chain combines TRBV15 with TRBJ2-5; TRBD1 or TRBD2 may be the D gene (6 bases each). The ends were cut back, 0 bases at V and 4 bases at J, with 24 bases in the middle. The CDR3 sequence is 19 residues long. CDR1 LNHNV and CDR2 YYDKDF come from the germline V gene (reference sequence).

As regards this clone: Sequence at one end of the junction differs from germline and may be a read error. This chain connects TRBV4-1 to TRBJ2-4; possibly TRBD2 for D (6 bases). The CDR3 has 12 residues. Germline assignment: CDR1 MGHRA and CDR2 YSYEKL. CDR3 nucleotide sequence: TGCGCCAGCAGCCAAGTCCCGCGGGACGGTCACTTC. Its protein product is CASSQVPRDGHF.

J is TRBJ2-7 and V is TRBV29-1; tentatively, D is TRBD1 (6 bases). V dropped 3 bases and J dropped 2 bases, with 17 bases sitting between them. This CDR3 is built from 15 residues. The germline gives CDR1 SQVTM, CDR2 ANQGSEA. CDR3 DNA: TGCAGCGTTGATGGGCTCGCAGGGGTAACCTACGAGCAGTACTTC. This sequence encodes CSVDGLAGVTYEQYF.

The rearrangement uses TRBV5-4 and TRBJ2-1, with TRBD2 matching over 7 bases. From germline, CDR1 is SGHNT and CDR2 YYREEE (reference sequence). The CDR3 is made up of 13 amino acids. After removal of 4 bases from V and 6 bases from J, the junction contained 4 bases not matched to a gene. In nucleotides, the CDR3 is TGTGCCAGCAGCCGATCTAGCGGCAATGAGCAGTTCTTC. Translated, it gives CASSRSSGNEQFF.

This clone was observed at least ten times. J is TRBJ1-2 and V is TRBV5-6; D is unclear. V shed 0 bases and J shed 4 bases, with 13 bases lying between them. The CDR3 consists of 15 residues. Per germline, CDR1 SGHDT and CDR2 YYEEEE. The CDR3 DNA sequence: TGTGCCAGCAGCTTGGAGGTCCTCGGAGGCTATGGCTACACCTTC. Protein product: CASSLEVLGGYGYTF.

The chain links TRBV2 to TRBJ2-6, with 8 bases matching TRBD1. The ends lost 6 bases at V and 2 bases at J; junction bases unmatched: 6. From germline, CDR1 is SNHLY and CDR2 FYNNEI. This CDR3 contains 16 residues. The DNA for the CDR3 is TGTGCCAGCAGCCAGGGGGCGGTTCCTGGGGCCAACGTCCTGACTTTC. The encoded protein is CASSQGAVPGANVLTF. The full variable domain, in which reference TRBV2 and TRBJ2-6 provide the parts outside the CDR3, is EPEVTQTPSHQVTQMGQEVILRCVPISNHLYFYWYRQILGQKVEFLVSFYNNEISEKSEIFDDQFSVERPDGSNFTLKIRSTKLEDSAMYFCASSQGAVPGANVLTFGAGSRLTVL.

A few counts support this clone. Other DNA sequences of this sample code for an identical CDR3. This chain links TRBV20-1 with TRBJ1-3, with no clear D. Trimming left V 6 bases short and J 2 bases short, with 5 bases between. The CDR3 sequence is 11 residues long. From germline, CDR1 is DFQATT and CDR2 SNEGSKA (reference sequence). The CDR3 protein is CSALTGNTIYF. CDR3 nucleotide sequence: TGCAGTGCGCTGACTGGAAACACCATATATTTT.

This rearrangement joins TRBV4-2 to TRBJ2-7, with a tentative D call TRBD2 (6 bases). Germline assignment: CDR1 LGHNA and CDR2 YNFKEQ. The CDR3 runs 15 residues. V lost 4 bases and J 0 bases, leaving 13 bases between the germline ends. For the CDR3, the DNA is TGTGCCAGCAGCCTCGGGACTTCCAGCTCCTACGAGCAGTACTTC. Its translation is CASSLGTSSSYEQYF.